A single TCR beta chain is shown here with its context. The sample belongs to a study of blood T cell repertoires in COVID-19. Study context: There were acute and convalescent COVID-19 samples, and they came from the United States, Italy and Spain. PBMCs, B-cell-depleted T cells, or T cells were the source of the cDNA or gDNA that made up the material.

The data were produced by immunoSEQ multiplex PCR, yet TCRdb's version contains in-frame clones alone and is incomplete. Of 170,000 or so clones listed, more than 85% are singletons. The participants were between 18 and 89 years old and came from 24 US areas. Cohort placement rested on clinical history that participants reported themselves. V was pared by 2 bases and J by 1 base, with 11 bases between. This CDR3 comprises 16 residues. The rearrangement links TRBV23-1 to TRBJ2-2; D unclear. TRBV23-1 has ORF status, its function being uncertain. The source material was PBMCs or T cells enriched from blood (not recorded which). This clonotype originated in a woman between 50 and 59 years old who had recovered from COVID-19. The CDR3 sequence is CASSQGRVWNTGELFF. CDR3 nucleotide sequence: TGCGCCAGCAGTCAAGGCCGGGTGTGGAACACCGGGGAGCTGTTTTTT.